What follows are 7 T cell receptor beta chains derived from one specimen sequenced in a study of CD8 T cells in Susac syndrome. Random hexamers were used to reverse transcribe about 0.5 to 1 ug of RNA. TCRdb reanalysed the immunoSEQ multiplex PCR reads using MiXCR and keeps one entry per CDR3 protein. Seen here are 77,000 or so distinct CDR3 sequences, 90% to 95% observed once, and the top ten hold around 0.52%. The sequencing sample was made of CD4+ T cells from PBMCs. The receptor set was obtained from a human donor with Susac syndrome.

The rearrangement links TRBV7-9 to TRBJ1-6; no clear D. The V end lost 7 bases, the J end lost 14 bases, and 12 bases lay between the germline ends. The V gene's germline CDR1 is SEHNR and CDR2 FQNEAQ (reference sequence). This CDR3 comprises 11 residues. The CDR3: CASTQGLTLHF. The CDR3 DNA reads TGTGCCAGCACCCAAGGTTTGACCCTCCACTTT.

This chain links TRBV19 with TRBJ1-5, with TRBD1 matching 9 bases. CDR1 is LNHDA, CDR2 SQIVND, per germline (reference sequence). This CDR3 comprises 14 residues. V lost 5 bases and J lost 6; bases outside the gene matches: 5. CDR3 nucleotide sequence: TGTGCCAGTAGTTTCCGACAGGGGGTTCAGCCCCAGCATTTT. This encodes CASSFRQGVQPQHF.

The chain carries TRBV6-5 and TRBJ2-7, with D possibly matching TRBD1 (6 bases). This CDR3 is 15 amino acids long. Germline assignment: CDR1 MNHEY and CDR2 SVGAGI. Trimming took 6 bases from V and 1 from J, leaving 16 bases between them. CDR3 sequence (DNA): TGTGCCAGCAGCCCCACCGGGACACAATCCTACGAGCAGTACTTC. Translated: CASSPTGTQSYEQYF.

This chain uses TRBV18 with TRBJ2-5; a possible D gene is TRBD2 (6 bases). Per germline, CDR1 KGHSH and CDR2 LQKENI. V lost 3 bases, J lost 1 base, and 9 bases lay in between. CDR3 length: 14 amino acids. Here the CDR3 DNA reads TGTGCCAGCTCACCGGGACTGTCCCAAGAGACCCAGTACTTC. Translation: CASSPGLSQETQYF.

The rearrangement joins TRBV24-1 to TRBJ1-1; the D is unclear. This CDR3 is built from 11 residues. Germline lookup yields CDR1 KGHDR and CDR2 SFDVKD. V dropped 3 bases and J dropped 7 bases, with 5 bases sitting between them. CDR3 sequence (DNA): TGTGCCACCAGTGATCTGTTTGAAGCTTTCTTT. Amino acid sequence: CATSDLFEAFF.

The chain combines TRBV7-9 with TRBJ1-1; D remains unclear. The CDR3 spans 12 residues. Trimming left V 5 bases short and J 8 bases short, with 12 bases between. Germline values: CDR1 SEHNR, CDR2 FQNEAQ (reference sequence). CDR3 coding DNA: TGTGCCAGCAGCCGAATGGGAGACGAAGCTTTCTTT. It translates to CASSRMGDEAFF.

The J gene is TRBJ1-2, the V gene TRBV7-9, with D perhaps TRBD1 (5 bases). V lost 4 bases, J lost 4 bases, and 22 bases lay in between. CDR1 and CDR2 from the germline V gene are SEHNR and FQNEAQ (reference sequence). The CDR3 is 17 amino acids. Here the CDR3 reads CASSYAGPVQGGYGYTF. In DNA form, the CDR3 reads TGTGCCAGCAGCTACGCGGGTCCGGTGCAGGGAGGCTATGGCTACACCTTC.